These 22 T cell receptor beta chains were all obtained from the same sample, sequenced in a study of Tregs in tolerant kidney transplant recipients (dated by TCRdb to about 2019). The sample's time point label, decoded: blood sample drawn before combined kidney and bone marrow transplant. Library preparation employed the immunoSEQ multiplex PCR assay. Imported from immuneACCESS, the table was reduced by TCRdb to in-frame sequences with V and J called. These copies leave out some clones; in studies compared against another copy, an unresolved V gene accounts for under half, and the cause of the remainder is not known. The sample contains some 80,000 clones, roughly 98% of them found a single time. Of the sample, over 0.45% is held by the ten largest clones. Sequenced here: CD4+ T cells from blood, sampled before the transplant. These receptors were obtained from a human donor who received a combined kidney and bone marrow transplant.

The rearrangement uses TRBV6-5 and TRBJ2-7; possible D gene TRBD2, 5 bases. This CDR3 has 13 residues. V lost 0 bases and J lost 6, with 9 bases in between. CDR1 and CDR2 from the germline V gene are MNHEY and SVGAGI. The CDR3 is CASSYSGRSEQYF. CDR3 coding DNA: TGTGCCAGCAGTTACTCGGGGAGATCCGAGCAGTACTTC.

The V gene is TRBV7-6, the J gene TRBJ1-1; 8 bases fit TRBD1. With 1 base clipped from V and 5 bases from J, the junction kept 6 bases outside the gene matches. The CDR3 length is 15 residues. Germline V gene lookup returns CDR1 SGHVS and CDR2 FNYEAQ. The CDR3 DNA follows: TGTGCCAGCAGCTTAGAGGACAGGGTAGGGACTGAAGCTTTCTTT. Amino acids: CASSLEDRVGTEAFF.

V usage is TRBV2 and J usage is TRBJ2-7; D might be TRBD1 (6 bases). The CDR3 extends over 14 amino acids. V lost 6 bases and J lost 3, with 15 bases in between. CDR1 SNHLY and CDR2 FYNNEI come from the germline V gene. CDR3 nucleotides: TGTGCCAGCAGAACCGCCGGACAGCTCTACGAGCAGTACTTC. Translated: CASRTAGQLYEQYF.

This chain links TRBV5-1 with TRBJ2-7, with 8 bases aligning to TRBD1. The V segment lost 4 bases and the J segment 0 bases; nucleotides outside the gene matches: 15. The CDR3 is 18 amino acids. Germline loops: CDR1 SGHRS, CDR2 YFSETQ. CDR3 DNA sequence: TGCGCCAGCAGCCAGTCCCGGGACAGGTATTATGGCTCCTACGAGCAGTACTTC. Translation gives CASSQSRDRYYGSYEQYF. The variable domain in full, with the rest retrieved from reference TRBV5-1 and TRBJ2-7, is KAGVTQTPRYLIKTRGQQVTLSCSPISGHRSVSWYQQTPGQGLQFLFEYFSETQRNKGNFPGRFSGRQFSNSRSEMNVSTLELGDSALYLCASSQSRDRYYGSYEQYFGPGTRLTVT.

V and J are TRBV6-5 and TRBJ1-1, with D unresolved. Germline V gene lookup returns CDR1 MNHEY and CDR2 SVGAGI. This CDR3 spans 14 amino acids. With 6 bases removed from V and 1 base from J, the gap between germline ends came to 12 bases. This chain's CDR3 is CASRPWEGNTEAFF. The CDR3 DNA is TGTGCCAGCAGACCCTGGGAGGGGAACACTGAAGCTTTCTTT.

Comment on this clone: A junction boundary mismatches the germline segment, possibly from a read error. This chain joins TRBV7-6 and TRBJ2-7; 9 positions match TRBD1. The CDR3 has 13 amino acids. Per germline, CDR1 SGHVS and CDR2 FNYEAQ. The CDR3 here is CASSLDRGYEQYF. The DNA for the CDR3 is TGTGCCAGCAGTTTAGACAGGGGGTACGAGCAGTACTTC.

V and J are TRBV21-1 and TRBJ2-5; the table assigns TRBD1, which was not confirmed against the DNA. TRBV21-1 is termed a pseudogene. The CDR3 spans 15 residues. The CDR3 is CASSAPGVLTETQYF. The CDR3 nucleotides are TGTGCCAGCAGCGCTCCAGGGGTTTTGACGGAGACCCAGTACTTC.

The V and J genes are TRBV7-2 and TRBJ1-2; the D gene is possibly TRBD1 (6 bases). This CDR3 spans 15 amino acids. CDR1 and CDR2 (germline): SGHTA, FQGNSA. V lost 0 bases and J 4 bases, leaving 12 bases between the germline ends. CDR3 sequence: CASSLALRGPYGYTF. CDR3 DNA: TGTGCCAGCAGCTTAGCGCTCAGGGGTCCCTATGGCTACACCTTC.

CDR3 sequence (DNA): TGTGCCAGCAGCGAGCGGACAGGGAGGTATGGCTACACCTTC. It specifies CASSERTGRYGYTF. This chain links TRBV9 with TRBJ1-2; 8 nucleotides line up with TRBD1. The CDR3 is made up of 14 amino acids. V dropped 3 bases and J dropped 5; count of bases not matched to a gene: 6. The germline gives CDR1 SGDLS, CDR2 YYNGEE.

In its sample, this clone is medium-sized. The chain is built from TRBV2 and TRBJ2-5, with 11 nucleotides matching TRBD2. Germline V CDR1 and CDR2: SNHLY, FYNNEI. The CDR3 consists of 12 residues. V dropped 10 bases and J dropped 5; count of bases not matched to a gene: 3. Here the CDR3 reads CATGTSGETQYF. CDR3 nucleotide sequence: TGTGCCACCGGGACTAGCGGTGAGACCCAGTACTTC.

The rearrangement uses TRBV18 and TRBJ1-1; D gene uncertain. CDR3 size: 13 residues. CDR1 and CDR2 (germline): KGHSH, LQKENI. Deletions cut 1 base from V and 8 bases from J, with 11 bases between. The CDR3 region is CASSPQEKPEAFF. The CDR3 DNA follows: TGTGCCAGCTCACCACAGGAGAAACCCGAAGCTTTCTTT.

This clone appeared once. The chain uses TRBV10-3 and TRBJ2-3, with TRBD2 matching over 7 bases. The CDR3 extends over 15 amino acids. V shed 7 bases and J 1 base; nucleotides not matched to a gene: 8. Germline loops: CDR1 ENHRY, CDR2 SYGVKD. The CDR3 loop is CAINKAGRGTDTQYF. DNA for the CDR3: TGTGCCATCAATAAAGCGGGGAGGGGCACAGATACGCAGTATTTT.

The CDR3 DNA sequence: TGTGCCAGCAGCGTAGATCTTCTAGCGGGGGGTGGAGCAGATACGCAGTATTTT. Translating it yields CASSVDLLAGGGADTQYF. The V call is TRBV9, the J call TRBJ2-3; 11 bases are a match to TRBD2. The ends lost 0 bases at V and 4 bases at J; junction bases unmatched: 10. CDR3 length: 18 amino acids. The germline gives CDR1 SGDLS, CDR2 YYNGEE.

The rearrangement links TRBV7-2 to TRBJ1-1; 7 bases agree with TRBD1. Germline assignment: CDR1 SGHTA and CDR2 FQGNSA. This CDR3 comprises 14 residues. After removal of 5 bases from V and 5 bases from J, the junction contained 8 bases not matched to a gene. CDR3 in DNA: TGTGCCAGCAGCGCCTACAGGGGTCGTACTGAAGCTTTCTTT. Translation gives CASSAYRGRTEAFF.

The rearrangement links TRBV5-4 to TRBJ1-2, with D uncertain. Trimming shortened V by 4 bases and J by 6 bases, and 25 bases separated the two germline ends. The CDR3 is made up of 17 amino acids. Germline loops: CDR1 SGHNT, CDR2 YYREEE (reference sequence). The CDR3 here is CASSQAGFFQNLHGYTF. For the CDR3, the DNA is TGTGCCAGCAGCCAGGCGGGCTTTTTCCAGAACTTGCATGGCTACACCTTC. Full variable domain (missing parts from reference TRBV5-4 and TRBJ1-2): ETGVTQSPTHLIKTRGQQVTLRCSSQSGHNTVSWYQQALGQGPQFIFQYYREEENGRGNFPPRFSGLQFPNYSSELNVNALELDDSALYLCASSQAGFFQNLHGYTFGSGTRLTVV.

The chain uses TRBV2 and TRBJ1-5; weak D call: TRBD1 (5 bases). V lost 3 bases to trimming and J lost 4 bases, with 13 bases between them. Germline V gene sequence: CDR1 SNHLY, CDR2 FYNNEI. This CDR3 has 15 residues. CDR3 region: CASSEAGYSNQPQHF. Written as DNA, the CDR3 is TGTGCCAGCAGTGAGGCAGGGTATTCGAATCAGCCCCAGCATTTT.

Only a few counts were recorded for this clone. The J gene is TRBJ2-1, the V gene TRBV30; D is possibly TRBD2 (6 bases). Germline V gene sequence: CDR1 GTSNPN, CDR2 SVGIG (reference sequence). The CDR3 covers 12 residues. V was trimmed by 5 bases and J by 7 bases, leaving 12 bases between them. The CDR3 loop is CAWFLGGNEQFF. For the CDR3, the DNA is TGTGCCTGGTTTTTAGGAGGGAATGAGCAGTTCTTC.

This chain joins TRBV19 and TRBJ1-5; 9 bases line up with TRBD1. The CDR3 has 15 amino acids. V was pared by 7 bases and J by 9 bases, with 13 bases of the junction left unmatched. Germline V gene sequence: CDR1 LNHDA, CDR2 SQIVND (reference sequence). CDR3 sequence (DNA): TGTGCCAGTACCATACAGGGGGCGGAGGATTGGCCCCAGCATTTT. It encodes CASTIQGAEDWPQHF.

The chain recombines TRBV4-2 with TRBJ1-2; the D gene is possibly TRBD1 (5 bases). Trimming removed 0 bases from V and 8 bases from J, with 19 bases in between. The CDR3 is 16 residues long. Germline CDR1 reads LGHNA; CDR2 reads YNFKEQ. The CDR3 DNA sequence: TGTGCCAGCAGCCAAGATCTTCCTATCGGGCAGGGCGGCTACACCTTC. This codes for CASSQDLPIGQGGYTF.

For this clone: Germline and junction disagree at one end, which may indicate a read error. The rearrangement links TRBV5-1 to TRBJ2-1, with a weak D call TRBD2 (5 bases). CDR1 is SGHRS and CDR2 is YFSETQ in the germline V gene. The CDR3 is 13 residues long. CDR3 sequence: CAGSTRTDNEQFF. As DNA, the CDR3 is TGCGCCGGCAGCACCAGGACTGACAATGAGCAGTTCTTC.

CDR3 protein: CASSYYLTGDYGYTF. The CDR3 bases are TGTGCCAGCAGTTATTACCTGACAGGGGACTATGGCTACACCTTC. The rearrangement uses TRBV6-5 and TRBJ1-2, with 8 nucleotides matching TRBD1. There are 15 residues in the CDR3. The J segment lost 3 bases and the V segment lost 3 bases, leaving 6 bases of the junction unmatched. The germline CDR1 and CDR2 sequences are MNHEY and SVGAGI.

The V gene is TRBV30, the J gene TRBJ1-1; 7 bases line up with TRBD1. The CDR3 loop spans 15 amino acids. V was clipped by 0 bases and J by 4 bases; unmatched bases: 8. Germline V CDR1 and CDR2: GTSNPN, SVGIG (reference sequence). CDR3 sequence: CAWSVRRGLSTEAFF. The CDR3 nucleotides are TGTGCCTGGAGTGTACGGAGGGGGCTAAGCACTGAAGCTTTCTTT. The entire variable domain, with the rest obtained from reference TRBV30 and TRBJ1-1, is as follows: SQTIHQWPATLVQPVGSPLSLECTVEGTSNPNLYWYRQAAGRGLQLLFYSVGIGQISSEVPQNLSASRPQDRQFILSSKKLLLSDSGFYLCAWSVRRGLSTEAFFGQGTRLTVV.